These T cell receptor beta chains were read from a single sample in a study of blood T cell repertoires in COVID-19. Libraries were prepared by immunoSEQ multiplex PCR; TCRdb keeps only in-frame clonotypes and omits some of them. This sample yields more than 65,000 clones, of which more than 60% are seen a single time; about a fifth belongs to the top ten. Sequenced material: peripheral blood. The source of these receptors is a woman of 80 years or more with active or convalescent COVID-19. Both conserved end residues are part of each CDR3. The order of the fields is clone size, D gene, V gene, J gene, CDR3 protein, CDR3 DNA. D genes are given only for firm matches. Only some rows state a clone size, as once, few, many or a class for expanded clones.

clone size: once
D gene: TRBD1
V gene: TRBV5-1
J gene: TRBJ2-6
CDR3 protein: CASSVRDRSSGANVLTF
CDR3 DNA: TGCGCCAGCAGCGTAAGGGACAGAAGCTCTGGGGCCAACGTCCTGACTTTC

clone size: NA
D gene: NA
V gene: TRBV7-9
J gene: TRBJ2-2
CDR3 protein: CASSLGGWSRELFF
CDR3 DNA: TGTGCCAGCAGCTTAGGAGGCTGGAGCAGGGAGCTGTTTTTT

clone size: NA
D gene: NA
V gene: TRBV7-2
J gene: TRBJ2-3
CDR3 protein: CASSLGHKFTDTQYF
CDR3 DNA: TGTGCCAGCAGCTTAGGGCACAAATTCACAGATACGCAGTATTTT

clone size: NA
D gene: NA
V gene: TRBV7-3
J gene: TRBJ2-1
CDR3 protein: CASSSNWNEQFF
CDR3 DNA: TGTGCCAGCAGCTCCAACTGGAATGAGCAGTTCTTC

clone size: few
D gene: NA
V gene: TRBV3-1/TRBV3-2
J gene: TRBJ1-6
CDR3 protein: CASSQVDSYNSPLHF
CDR3 DNA: TGTGCCAGCAGCCAGGTGGACAGCTATAATTCACCCCTCCACTTT

clone size: once
D gene: NA
V gene: TRBV7-2
J gene: TRBJ1-5
CDR3 protein: CASSLSIRDQPQHF
CDR3 DNA: TGTGCCAGCAGCTTAAGTATTCGGGATCAGCCCCAGCATTTT

clone size: NA
D gene: NA
V gene: TRBV6-1
J gene: TRBJ1-2
CDR3 protein: CASSENAGINYGYTF
CDR3 DNA: TGTGCCAGCAGTGAAAATGCCGGGATTAACTATGGCTACACCTTC

clone size: NA
D gene: NA
V gene: TRBV7-8
J gene: TRBJ2-7
CDR3 protein: CASSASREGYEQYF
CDR3 DNA: TGTGCCAGCAGCGCGAGCAGGGAAGGGTACGAGCAGTACTTC

clone size: NA
D gene: TRBD1
V gene: TRBV7-2
J gene: TRBJ2-3
CDR3 protein: CASSLDRGLTDTQYF
CDR3 DNA: TGTGCCAGCAGCTTAGACAGGGGGCTCACAGATACGCAGTATTTT

clone size: NA
D gene: TRBD1
V gene: TRBV5-1
J gene: TRBJ2-5
CDR3 protein: CASRAGGETQYF
CDR3 DNA: TGCGCCAGCCGGGCAGGGGGAGAGACCCAGTACTTC

clone size: once
D gene: NA
V gene: TRBV2
J gene: TRBJ2-2
CDR3 protein: CASSELAGSNTGELFF
CDR3 DNA: TGTGCCAGCAGTGAACTAGCCGGATCAAACACCGGGGAGCTGTTTTTT

clone size: once
D gene: NA
V gene: TRBV2
J gene: TRBJ1-4
CDR3 protein: CASRVLDFNEKLFF
CDR3 DNA: TGTGCCAGCAGAGTCTTGGACTTTAATGAAAAACTGTTTTTT

clone size: once
D gene: NA
V gene: TRBV9
J gene: TRBJ1-3
CDR3 protein: CASSPAGSGNTIYF
CDR3 DNA: TGTGCCAGCAGCCCCGCAGGCTCTGGAAACACCATATATTTT

clone size: once
D gene: NA
V gene: TRBV10-1
J gene: TRBJ2-7
CDR3 protein: CASSELYPPSYEQYF
CDR3 DNA: TGCGCCAGCAGTGAGTTATATCCCCCTTCCTACGAGCAGTACTTC

clone size: NA
D gene: NA
V gene: TRBV11-2
J gene: TRBJ2-2
CDR3 protein: CASSPGMGGGTGELFF
CDR3 DNA: TGTGCCAGCAGCCCAGGAATGGGAGGGGGCACCGGGGAGCTGTTTTTT

clone size: few
D gene: NA
V gene: TRBV5-1
J gene: TRBJ1-1
CDR3 protein: CASSTISGGNTEAFF
CDR3 DNA: TGCGCCAGCAGCACAATCTCCGGGGGGAACACTGAAGCTTTCTTT

clone size: NA
D gene: NA
V gene: TRBV7-2
J gene: TRBJ1-3
CDR3 protein: CASSRGQSSGNTIYF
CDR3 DNA: TGTGCCAGCAGCCGCGGACAGTCATCGGGAAACACCATATATTTT

clone size: NA
D gene: NA
V gene: TRBV4-3
J gene: TRBJ2-3
CDR3 protein: CASSQEARGSTDTQYF
CDR3 DNA: TGCGCCAGCAGCCAAGAGGCGCGGGGAAGCACAGATACGCAGTATTTT

clone size: NA
D gene: TRBD1
V gene: TRBV7-2
J gene: TRBJ1-1
CDR3 protein: CASSSRQGANTEAFF
CDR3 DNA: TGTGCCAGCAGCTCCCGACAGGGGGCCAACACTGAAGCTTTCTTT

clone size: NA
D gene: TRBD1
V gene: TRBV7-8
J gene: TRBJ1-5
CDR3 protein: CASSPDRGERQPQHF
CDR3 DNA: TGTGCCAGCAGCCCGGACAGGGGAGAAAGACAGCCCCAGCATTTT

clone size: NA
D gene: NA
V gene: TRBV19
J gene: TRBJ2-6
CDR3 protein: CASSRTGNSGANVLTF
CDR3 DNA: TGTGCCAGTAGTAGAACAGGGAACTCTGGGGCCAACGTCCTGACTTTC

clone size: few
D gene: NA
V gene: TRBV27
J gene: TRBJ1-6
CDR3 protein: CASSEVKGAPLHF
CDR3 DNA: TGTGCCAGCAGCGAAGTTAAGGGGGCACCCCTCCACTTT

clone size: NA
D gene: TRBD1
V gene: TRBV29-1
J gene: TRBJ1-1
CDR3 protein: CSVEPYRGAEAFF
CDR3 DNA: TGCAGCGTGGAGCCTTACAGGGGTGCTGAAGCTTTCTTT

clone size: NA
D gene: TRBD1
V gene: TRBV4-1
J gene: TRBJ1-1
CDR3 protein: CASSQGGQGFEAFF
CDR3 DNA: TGCGCCAGCAGCCAAGGGGGACAGGGTTTTGAAGCTTTCTTT

clone size: NA
D gene: TRBD1
V gene: TRBV6-2/TRBV6-3
J gene: TRBJ1-6
CDR3 protein: CASSSKGANSPLHF
CDR3 DNA: TGTGCCAGCAGTTCAAAGGGGGCGAATTCACCCCTCCACTTT

clone size: NA
D gene: NA
V gene: TRBV7-9
J gene: TRBJ1-2
CDR3 protein: CASSLITGSAGF
CDR3 DNA: TGTGCCAGCAGCTTAATCACCGGGTCTGCCGGCTTC

clone size: once
D gene: TRBD1
V gene: TRBV19
J gene: TRBJ1-2
CDR3 protein: CASTFPGTGYGYTF
CDR3 DNA: TGTGCCAGTACCTTTCCAGGGACAGGATATGGCTACACCTTC

clone size: medium-sized
D gene: NA
V gene: TRBV27
J gene: TRBJ2-3
CDR3 protein: CASSPTAAGTQYF
CDR3 DNA: TGTGCCAGCAGCCCCACAGCAGCGGGTACGCAGTATTTT

clone size: NA
D gene: TRBD2
V gene: TRBV5-8
J gene: TRBJ2-2
CDR3 protein: CASSFDSGGAWTGELFF
CDR3 DNA: TGTGCCAGCAGCTTCGATAGCGGGGGGGCATGGACCGGGGAGCTGTTTTTT

clone size: NA
D gene: NA
V gene: TRBV2
J gene: TRBJ2-7
CDR3 protein: CASRAGTNSYEQYF
CDR3 DNA: TGTGCCAGCAGAGCCGGGACAAATTCCTACGAGCAGTACTTC

clone size: NA
D gene: NA
V gene: TRBV7-2
J gene: TRBJ1-6
CDR3 protein: CASSLVGGPNSPLHF
CDR3 DNA: TGTGCCAGCAGCTTAGTGGGAGGGCCTAATTCACCCCTCCACTTT

clone size: few
D gene: NA
V gene: TRBV3-1/TRBV3-2
J gene: TRBJ1-5
CDR3 protein: CASSRGHLSNQPQHF
CDR3 DNA: TGTGCCAGCAGCCGTGGACACCTTAGCAATCAGCCCCAGCATTTT

clone size: NA
D gene: TRBD1
V gene: TRBV30
J gene: TRBJ1-2
CDR3 protein: CAGEDRLNYGYTF
CDR3 DNA: TGTGCCGGAGAGGACAGGTTGAACTATGGCTACACCTTC

clone size: NA
D gene: NA
V gene: TRBV7-2
J gene: TRBJ1-4
CDR3 protein: CASSLARTDTTNEKLFF
CDR3 DNA: TGTGCCAGCAGCTTAGCCCGGACAGACACAACTAATGAAAAACTGTTTTTT

clone size: NA
D gene: TRBD1
V gene: TRBV7-2
J gene: TRBJ1-3
CDR3 protein: CASSYGTGKGNTIYF
CDR3 DNA: TGTGCCAGCAGCTACGGGACAGGGAAGGGAAACACCATATATTTT

clone size: once
D gene: NA
V gene: TRBV7-9
J gene: TRBJ1-5
CDR3 protein: CASSRAGTGVYF
CDR3 DNA: TGTGCCAGCAGCCGGGCGGGGACGGGGGTGTATTTT

clone size: NA
D gene: NA
V gene: TRBV4-1
J gene: TRBJ2-7
CDR3 protein: CASSQIPGIGNEQYF
CDR3 DNA: TGCGCCAGCAGCCAGATTCCGGGGATCGGGAACGAGCAGTACTTC

clone size: NA
D gene: TRBD1
V gene: TRBV30
J gene: TRBJ1-3
CDR3 protein: CACRPGTASGNTIYF
CDR3 DNA: TGTGCCTGCCGACCCGGGACAGCCTCTGGAAACACCATATATTTT

clone size: NA
D gene: TRBD1
V gene: TRBV30
J gene: TRBJ1-6
CDR3 protein: CAWSVRSQGVNSPLHF
CDR3 DNA: TGTGCCTGGAGTGTTAGGAGTCAGGGGGTTAATTCACCCCTCCACTTT

clone size: few
D gene: NA
V gene: TRBV7-8
J gene: TRBJ2-5
CDR3 protein: CASSLGDQETQYF
CDR3 DNA: TGTGCCAGCAGCTTAGGCGACCAAGAGACCCAGTACTTC

clone size: once
D gene: TRBD2
V gene: TRBV19
J gene: TRBJ2-7
CDR3 protein: CASSPDGGGSYEQYF
CDR3 DNA: TGTGCCAGTAGCCCAGACGGCGGGGGAAGCTACGAGCAGTACTTC